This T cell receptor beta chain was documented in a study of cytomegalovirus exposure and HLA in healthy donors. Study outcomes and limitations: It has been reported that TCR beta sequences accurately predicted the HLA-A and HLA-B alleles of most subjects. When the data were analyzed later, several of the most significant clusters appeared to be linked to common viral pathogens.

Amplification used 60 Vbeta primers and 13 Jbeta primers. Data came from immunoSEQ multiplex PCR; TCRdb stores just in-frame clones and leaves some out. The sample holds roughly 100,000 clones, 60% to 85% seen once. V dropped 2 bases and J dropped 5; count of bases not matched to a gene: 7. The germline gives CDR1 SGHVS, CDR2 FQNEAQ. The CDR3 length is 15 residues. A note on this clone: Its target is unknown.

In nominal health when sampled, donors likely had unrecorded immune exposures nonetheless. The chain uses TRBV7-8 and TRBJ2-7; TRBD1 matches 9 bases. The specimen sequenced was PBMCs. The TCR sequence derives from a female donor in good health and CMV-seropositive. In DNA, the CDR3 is TGTGCCAGCAGCTTACCCAACAGGGGGCTCGACGAGCAGTACTTC. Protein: CASSLPNRGLDEQYF.